This T cell receptor (beta chain) was retrieved from a study of shared T cell receptors in the human thymus. V shed 6 bases, J shed 3 bases, and the junction held 6 bases outside the gene matches. The CDR3 is made up of 13 amino acids. Germline V gene lookup returns CDR1 SQVTM and CDR2 ANQGSEA. The table came from immunoSEQ multiplex PCR; TCRdb's copy has only in-frame clones and leaves some out. The table has 540,000 or so clones, approximately 80% seen once. This sample was also put to use in a study of human thymus T cells.

This chain uses TRBV29-1 with TRBJ2-7; 9 bases line up with TRBD1. The sequence was obtained from a boy under three years old with a congenital heart defect. The specimen sequenced was thymocytes. The CDR3 is CSVQRDRDYEQYF. CDR3 DNA sequence: TGCAGCGTCCAACGGGACAGGGACTACGAGCAGTACTTC.